This TCR beta chain was identified in a study of T cell responses to AZD1222 COVID-19 vaccine. V was pared by 0 bases and J by 0 bases, with 10 bases between. The CDR3 has 16 residues. Germline CDR1 reads SGDLS; CDR2 reads YYNGEE. General study points: Sampling captured repertoires only after the peak T cell response.

This clone was seen only a few times. Its specificity is not known. Sequencing was performed with immunoSEQ multiplex PCR; in TCRdb, only in-frame clones are kept and a portion is missing. The sample shows 150,000 to 180,000 clones, about nine tenths of them seen only once. The chain has TRBV9 and TRBJ1-3; no reliable D call. The starting material was peripheral blood, obtained on day 0 of AZD1222 vaccination. The receptor comes from an adult in good health. CDR3 nucleotide sequence: TGTGCCAGCAGCGTAGCGGCAGGAAACTCTGGAAACACCATATATTTT. This sequence encodes CASSVAAGNSGNTIYF.